The 16 T cell receptor beta chains given below trace back to one sample, sequenced in a study of cytomegalovirus exposure and HLA in healthy donors. Assay: immunoSEQ multiplex PCR; the TCRdb copy retains only in-frame clones and omits some. The table shows around 300,000 clones, with 88% occurring only once. Sequenced input: PBMCs. These receptors were obtained from a man in his thirties or forties in good health and CMV-seronegative.

A note on this clone: This same CDR3 is encoded by further DNA sequences in the sample. The V gene is TRBV7-9, the J gene TRBJ1-3, with a tentative D call TRBD1 (6 bases). Trimming cost V 5 bases and J 0 bases, with 11 bases left between them. Per germline, CDR1 SEHNR and CDR2 FQNEAQ (reference sequence). The CDR3 has 15 residues. CDR3 loop: CASSPQGSSGNTIYF. CDR3 nucleotide sequence: TGTGCCAGCAGCCCCCAGGGGAGCTCTGGAAACACCATATATTTT.

The chain carries TRBV4-1 and TRBJ2-5; 16 bases match TRBD2. Looked up from germline, CDR1 is MGHRA and CDR2 is YSYEKL. This CDR3 has 18 amino acids. With V trimmed by 4 bases and J by 1 base, 6 bases remained unmatched. The CDR3 sequence is CASSLGTSGGAGQETQYF. Written as DNA, the CDR3 is TGCGCCAGCAGCCTAGGGACTAGCGGGGGGGCTGGCCAAGAGACCCAGTACTTC.

This clone was seen repeatedly, ten times or more. The chain recombines TRBV6-1 with TRBJ1-5; the D is unclear. CDR1 and CDR2 (germline): MNHNS, SASEGT. The CDR3 runs 13 residues. V was pared by 2 bases and J by 9 bases, with 11 bases between. Here the CDR3 reads CASSEWVERPQHF. The CDR3 DNA reads as TGTGCCAGCAGTGAATGGGTCGAGCGGCCCCAGCATTTT.

This sequence joins TRBV5-1 and TRBJ1-2; tentative D call: TRBD1 (6 bases). The V end was cut by 3 bases, the J end by 6 bases, with 21 bases between. CDR1 SGHRS and CDR2 YFSETQ come from the germline V gene. This CDR3 is built from 16 residues. In nucleotides, the CDR3 is TGCGCCAGCAGCTATGGCTCAGGGGTAGTTGACGATGGCTACACCTTC. It is translated as CASSYGSGVVDDGYTF.

This clone appeared a single time. The V and J genes are TRBV10-3 and TRBJ1-1, with TRBD1 matching 7 bases. The V segment lost 10 bases and the J segment 0 bases; nucleotides outside the gene matches: 17. Germline V gene sequence: CDR1 ENHRY, CDR2 SYGVKD. The CDR3 is 17 amino acids. CDR3 in DNA: TGTGCCACTCGAATCACGGACAGGACAGAGTTGAACACTGAAGCTTTCTTT. It codes for CATRITDRTELNTEAFF.

The V call is TRBV6-1, the J call TRBJ1-1, with TRBD1 matching over 7 bases. CDR3 length: 13 amino acids. Germline V CDR1 and CDR2: MNHNS, SASEGT. V shed 5 bases, J shed 3 bases, and the junction held 3 bases outside the gene matches. CDR3 nucleotide sequence: TGTGCCAGCAGTTCCAGGGGGGACACTGAAGCTTTCTTT. Translating it yields CASSSRGDTEAFF.

The chain couples TRBV6-5 to TRBJ2-3; TRBD1 is a possible D gene (6 bases). The CDR3 extends over 15 amino acids. Germline lookup yields CDR1 MNHEY and CDR2 SVGAGI. The V end was cut by 4 bases, the J end by 4 bases, with 15 bases between. CDR3 protein: CASSSVQGRPDTQYF. CDR3 DNA sequence: TGTGCCAGCAGTTCGGTACAGGGTAGGCCAGATACGCAGTATTTT.

Here the CDR3 reads CASSQAGQGIRELFF. CDR3 sequence (DNA): TGTGCCAGCAGCCAGGCGGGGCAGGGTATCAGGGAGCTGTTTTTT. This chain joins TRBV7-2 and TRBJ2-2, with D possibly TRBD2 on 6 matching bases. Germline V gene data show CDR1 as SGHTA and CDR2 as FQGNSA. The V end lost 5 bases, the J end lost 9 bases, and 19 bases lay between the germline ends. This CDR3 is built from 15 residues. Variable domain in full (rest from reference TRBV7-2 and TRBJ2-2): GAGVSQSPSNKVTEKGKDVELRCDPISGHTALYWYRQSLGQGLEFLIYFQGNSAPDKSGLPSDRFSAERTGGSVSTLTIQRTQQEDSAVYLCASSQAGQGIRELFFGEGSRLTVL.

J is TRBJ1-1 and V is TRBV29-1; 7 bases line up with TRBD1. J lost 6 bases, V lost 4 bases, and 11 bases had no gene match. Germline-derived CDR1 and CDR2 are SQVTM and ANQGSEA. The CDR3 length is 14 residues. CDR3 sequence (DNA): TGCAGCGTTGTGGTCACAGGGGTTCGGGCTGAAGCTTTCTTT. It is translated as CSVVVTGVRAEAFF. The full variable domain, its missing parts supplied by reference TRBV29-1 and TRBJ1-1, is SAVISQKPSRDICQRGTSLTIQCQVDSQVTMMFWYRQQPGQSLTLIATANQGSEATYESGFVIDKFPISRPNLTFSTLTVSNMSPEDSSIYLCSVVVTGVRAEAFFGQGTRLTVV.

Comment on this clone: Germline is not matched at one junction end, which may reflect a read error. This chain connects TRBV7-8 to TRBJ2-5, with TRBD2 matching over 15 bases. The germline gives CDR1 SGHVS, CDR2 FQNEAQ. The CDR3 loop spans 18 amino acids. CDR3 bases: TGTGCCAGCAGCCTAGCCCCTGGGACTAGCGGGGGGACAGAGACCCAGTACTTC. This sequence encodes CASSLAPGTSGGTETQYF. Based on the CDR3 plus reference TRBV7-8 and TRBJ2-5, the full variable domain is GAGVSQSPRYKVAKRGQDVALRCDPISGHVSLFWYQQALGQGPEFLTYFQNEAQLDKSGLPSDRFFAERPEGSVSTLKIQRTQQEDSAVYLCASSLAPGTSGGTETQYFGPGTRLLVL.

This chain joins TRBV11-3 and TRBJ1-1, with D perhaps TRBD1 (5 bases). Germline assignment: CDR1 SGHNT and CDR2 YENEEA. V lost 3 bases to trimming and J lost 7 bases, with 9 bases between them. The CDR3 runs to 12 residues. The DNA of the CDR3 is TGTGCCAGCAGCTTTCAGGGTGGTGAAGCTTTCTTT. Translating gives CASSFQGGEAFF. Looking up the rest from reference TRBV11-3 and TRBJ1-1 gives the full variable domain: EAGVVQSPRYKIIEKKQPVAFWCNPISGHNTLYWYLQNLGQGPELLIRYENEEAVDDSQLPKDRFSAERLKGVDSTLKIQPAELGDSAVYLCASSFQGGEAFFGQGTRLTVV.

This chain joins TRBV5-1 and TRBJ1-3, with 9 bases that match TRBD1. The CDR3 spans 14 residues. From germline, CDR1 is SGHRS and CDR2 YFSETQ. With 4 bases clipped from V and 8 bases from J, the junction kept 7 bases outside the gene matches. The chain's CDR3 is CASSPGTGQDTIYF. DNA for the CDR3: TGCGCCAGCAGCCCCGGGACAGGGCAGGACACCATATATTTT.

The gene calls are TRBV27 and TRBJ1-2; TRBD1 matches at 8 bases. Germline assignment: CDR1 MNHEY and CDR2 SMNVEV (reference sequence). V trimming: 0 bases; J trimming: 3 bases; junction bases outside the gene matches: 0. The CDR3 extends over 14 amino acids. In DNA, the CDR3 is TGTGCCAGCAGTTTATCGACAGGGGACTATGGCTACACCTTC. This translates into CASSLSTGDYGYTF.

The V and J genes are TRBV27 and TRBJ2-5, with a tentative D call TRBD2 (6 bases). With 5 bases removed from V and 5 bases from J, the gap between germline ends came to 15 bases. Germline-derived CDR1 and CDR2 are MNHEY and SMNVEV (reference sequence). The CDR3 consists of 14 residues. CDR3 DNA sequence: TGTGCCAGCAGTCCCCGCGGGAAGCGGGAGACCCAGTACTTC. Translating gives CASSPRGKRETQYF.

The CDR3 sequence is CSVEGTGVGEQYF. CDR3 DNA sequence: TGCAGCGTTGAAGGTACAGGGGTGGGCGAGCAGTACTTC. The rearrangement links TRBV29-1 to TRBJ2-7, with TRBD1 identical over 7 bases. The CDR3 totals 13 residues. Trimming took 1 base from V and 6 from J; bases not matched to a gene: 6. CDR1 is SQVTM, CDR2 ANQGSEA, per germline.

To note about this clone: Its ends do not fully match the called genes, so a read error is possible. The chain combines TRBV18 with TRBJ1-5; 10 bases are a match to TRBD1. There are 16 residues in the CDR3. The germline CDR1 and CDR2 sequences are KGHSH and LQKENI. CDR3 nucleotide sequence: TGTGTCAGCTCATCAAGGGACAGGGGTAGCAATCAGCCCCAGCATTTT. Protein sequence: CVSSSRDRGSNQPQHF.